This T cell receptor beta chain is drawn from a study of long-term antiretroviral therapy in people with HIV. An immunoSEQ assay, version v3.0, was performed at survey level. Sequencing was performed with immunoSEQ multiplex PCR; in TCRdb, only in-frame clones are kept and a portion is missing. The top ten clones hold 3% to 3.5% of a sample with tens of thousands of clones, approximately 95% of them seen once. Treatment locations for all participants with HIV were in the United States. This clone was found once. No antigen is known for it. Study-level points and caveats: Controls had broader CDR3 length ranges than HIV repertoires did.

This specimen was unsorted PBMCs, taken 5.3 years after starting antiretroviral therapy. The clonotype originates from a man aged 45-65 years with HIV.

The CDR3 DNA sequence: TGTGCCAGCAGCTTGGGTCTTGGGGATCAGCCCCAGCATTTT. This translates into CASSLGLGDQPQHF. The chain combines TRBV5-8 with TRBJ1-5; D unresolved. The germline CDR1 and CDR2 sequences are SGHTS and YDEGEE. This CDR3 is built from 14 residues. The V end lost 0 bases, the J end lost 5 bases, and 9 bases lay between the germline ends.